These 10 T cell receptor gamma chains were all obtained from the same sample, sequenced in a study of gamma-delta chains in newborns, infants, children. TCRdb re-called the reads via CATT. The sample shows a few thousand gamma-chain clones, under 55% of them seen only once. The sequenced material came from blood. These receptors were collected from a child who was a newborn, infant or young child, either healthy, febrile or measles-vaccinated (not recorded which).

The CDR3 spells CATWDRLPSCYKKLF. CDR3 sequence (DNA): TGTGCCACCTGGGACAGGCTCCCATCATGCTATAAGAAACTCTTT. This chain connects TRGV3 to TRGJ1 or TRGJ2. In the absence of a J gene in TCRdb, the DNA was matched to germline to assign it here. With V trimmed by 0 bases and J by 7 bases, 12 bases remained unmatched. This CDR3 has 15 amino acids. Germline CDR1 reads VTNTFY; CDR2 reads YDVSTARD (reference sequence).

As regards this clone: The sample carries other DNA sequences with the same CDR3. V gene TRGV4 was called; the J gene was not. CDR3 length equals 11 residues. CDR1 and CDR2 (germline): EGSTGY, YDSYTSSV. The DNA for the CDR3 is TGTGCCACCTGGGATGGGCCGGGGAAACTCTTC. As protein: CATWDGPGKLF.

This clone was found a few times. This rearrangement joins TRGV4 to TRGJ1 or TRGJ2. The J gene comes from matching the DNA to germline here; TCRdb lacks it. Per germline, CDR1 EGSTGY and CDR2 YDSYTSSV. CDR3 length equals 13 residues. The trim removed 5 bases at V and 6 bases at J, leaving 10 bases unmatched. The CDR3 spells CATWAGPCYKKLF. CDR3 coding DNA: TGTGCCACCTGGGCCGGGCCTTGTTATAAGAAACTCTTT.

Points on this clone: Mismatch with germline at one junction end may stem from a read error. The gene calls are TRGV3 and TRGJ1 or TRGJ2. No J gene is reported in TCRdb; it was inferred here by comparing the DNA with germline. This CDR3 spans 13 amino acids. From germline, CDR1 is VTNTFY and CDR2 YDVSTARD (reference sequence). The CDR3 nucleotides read TGTGCCACCTGGAACAGGCCCCTTGAGAAGAAACTCTTT. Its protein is CATWNRPLEKKLF.

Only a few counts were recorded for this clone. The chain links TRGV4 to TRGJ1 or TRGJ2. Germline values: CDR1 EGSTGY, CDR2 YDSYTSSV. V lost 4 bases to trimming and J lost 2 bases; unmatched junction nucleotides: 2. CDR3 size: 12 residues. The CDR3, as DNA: TGTGCCACCTGGGACCATTATTATAAGAAACTCTTT. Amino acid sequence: CATWDHYYKKLF.

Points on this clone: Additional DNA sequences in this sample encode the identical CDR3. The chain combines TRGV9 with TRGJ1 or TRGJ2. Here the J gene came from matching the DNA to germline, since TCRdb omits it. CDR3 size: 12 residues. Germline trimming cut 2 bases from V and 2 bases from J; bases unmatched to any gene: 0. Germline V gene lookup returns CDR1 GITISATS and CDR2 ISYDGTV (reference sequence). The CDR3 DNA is TGTGCCTTGTGGGAGGATTATTATAAGAAACTCTTT. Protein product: CALWEDYYKKLF.

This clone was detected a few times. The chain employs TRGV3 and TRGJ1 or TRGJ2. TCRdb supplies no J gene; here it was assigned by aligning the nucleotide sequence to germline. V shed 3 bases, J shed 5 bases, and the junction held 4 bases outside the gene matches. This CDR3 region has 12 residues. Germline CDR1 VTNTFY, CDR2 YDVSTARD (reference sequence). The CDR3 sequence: CATWDSDYKKLF. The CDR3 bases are TGTGCCACCTGGGACTCCGATTATAAGAAACTCTTT.

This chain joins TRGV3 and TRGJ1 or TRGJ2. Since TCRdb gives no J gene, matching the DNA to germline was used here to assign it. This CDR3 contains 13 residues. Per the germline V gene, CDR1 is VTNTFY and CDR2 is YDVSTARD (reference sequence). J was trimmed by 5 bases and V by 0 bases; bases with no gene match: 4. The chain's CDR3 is CATWDRGDYKKLF. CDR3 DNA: TGTGCCACCTGGGACAGGGGGGATTATAAGAAACTCTTT.

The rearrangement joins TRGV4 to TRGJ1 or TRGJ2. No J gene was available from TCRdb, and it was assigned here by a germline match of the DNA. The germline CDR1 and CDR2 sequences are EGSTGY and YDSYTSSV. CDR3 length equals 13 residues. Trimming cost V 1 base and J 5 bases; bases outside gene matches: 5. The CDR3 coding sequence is TGTGCCACCTGGGATGGACGGAATTATAAGAAACTCTTT. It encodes CATWDGRNYKKLF.

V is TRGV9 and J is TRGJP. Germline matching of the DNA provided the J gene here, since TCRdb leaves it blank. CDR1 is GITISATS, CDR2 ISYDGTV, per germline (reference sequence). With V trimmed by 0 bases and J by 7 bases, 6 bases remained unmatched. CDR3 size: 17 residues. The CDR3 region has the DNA TGTGCCTTGTGGGAGGTGCCTCCCGAGTTGGGCAAAAAAATCAAGGTATTT. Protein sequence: CALWEVPPELGKKIKVF.